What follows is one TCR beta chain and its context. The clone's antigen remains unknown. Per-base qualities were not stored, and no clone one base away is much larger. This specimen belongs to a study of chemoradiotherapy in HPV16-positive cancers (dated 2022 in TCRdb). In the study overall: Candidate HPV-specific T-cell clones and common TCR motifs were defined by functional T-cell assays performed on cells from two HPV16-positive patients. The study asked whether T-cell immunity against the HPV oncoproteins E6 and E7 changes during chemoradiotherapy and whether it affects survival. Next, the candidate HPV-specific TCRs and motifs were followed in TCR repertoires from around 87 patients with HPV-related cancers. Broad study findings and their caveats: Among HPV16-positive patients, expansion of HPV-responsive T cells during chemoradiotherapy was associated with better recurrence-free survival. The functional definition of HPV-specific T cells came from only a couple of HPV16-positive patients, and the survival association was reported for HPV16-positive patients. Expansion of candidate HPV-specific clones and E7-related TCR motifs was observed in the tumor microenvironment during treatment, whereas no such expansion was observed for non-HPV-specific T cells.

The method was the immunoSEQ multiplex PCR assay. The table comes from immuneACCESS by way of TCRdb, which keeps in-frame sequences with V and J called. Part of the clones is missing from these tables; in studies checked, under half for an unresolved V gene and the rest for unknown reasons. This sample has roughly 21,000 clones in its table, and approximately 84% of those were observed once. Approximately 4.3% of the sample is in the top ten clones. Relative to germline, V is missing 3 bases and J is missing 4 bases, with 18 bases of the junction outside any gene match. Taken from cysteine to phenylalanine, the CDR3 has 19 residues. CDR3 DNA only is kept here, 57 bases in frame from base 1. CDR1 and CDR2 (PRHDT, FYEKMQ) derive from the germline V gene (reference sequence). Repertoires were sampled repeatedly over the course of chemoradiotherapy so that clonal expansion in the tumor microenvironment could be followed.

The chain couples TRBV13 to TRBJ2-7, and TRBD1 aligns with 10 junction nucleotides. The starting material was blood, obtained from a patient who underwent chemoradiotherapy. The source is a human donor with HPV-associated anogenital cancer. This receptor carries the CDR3 CASSLRQGATRRSPYEQYF. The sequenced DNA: TGTGCCAGCAGCTTGAGACAGGGGGCAACTCGGCGATCCCCTTACGAGCAGTACTTC.